This T cell receptor (beta chain) appears in the sequencing data of a study of T cells in localized non-small cell lung cancer. V lost 5 bases and J 2 bases, leaving 10 bases between the germline ends. The CDR3 has 13 amino acids. Germline CDR1 reads LNHNV; CDR2 reads YYDKDF (reference sequence). Repertoires were generated with immunoSEQ multiplex PCR, while TCRdb's copy carries only in-frame clones and drops some. Of 60,000 to 75,000 clones in the sample, roughly 76% were seen once. The receptor was derived from a man between 40 and 70 years old with stage II lung adenocarcinoma. This chain uses TRBV15 with TRBJ2-7; tentatively, D is TRBD1 (5 bases). Sequenced here: PBMCs, sampled before any cancer treatment. The CDR3 DNA follows: TGTGCCACCAGCTCCGACAGTCCCTACGAGCAGTACTTC. This translates into CATSSDSPYEQYF.